The 30 T cell receptor beta chains presented below share a single source sample, sequenced in a study of blood T cell repertoires in COVID-19. TCRdb keeps only in-frame clones here, not all; method: immunoSEQ multiplex PCR. The sample yields about 350,000 clones, approximately 89% seen once. Sequences were obtained from peripheral blood. The receptors were gathered from a woman in her sixties with COVID-19, enrolled during active disease.

The chain joins TRBV19 to TRBJ1-5; D is unclear. Trimming took off 3 bases at V and 0 bases at J, with 9 bases between the two ends. Germline CDR1 LNHDA, CDR2 SQIVND (reference sequence). This CDR3 comprises 15 residues. CDR3: CASSMESYSNQPQHF. CDR3 DNA: TGTGCCAGTAGTATGGAGTCGTATAGCAATCAGCCCCAGCATTTT.

Details on this clone: The identical CDR3 is also encoded by other nucleotide sequences in the sample. The chain employs TRBV5-1 and TRBJ2-3; 10 bases map to TRBD2. The trim removed 1 base at V and 0 bases at J, leaving 5 bases unmatched. Germline CDR1 and CDR2: SGHRS and YFSETQ. This CDR3 is built from 17 residues. The CDR3 nucleotides read TGCGCCAGCAGCTTGCCTAGCGGGGGCCTCAGCACAGATACGCAGTATTTT. It translates to CASSLPSGGLSTDTQYF. The full variable domain, completed using reference TRBV5-1 and TRBJ2-3, is KAGVTQTPRYLIKTRGQQVTLSCSPISGHRSVSWYQQTPGQGLQFLFEYFSETQRNKGNFPGRFSGRQFSNSRSEMNVSTLELGDSALYLCASSLPSGGLSTDTQYFGPGTRLTVL.

The table lists this clone with a count of one. V gene TRBV6-5 combines with J gene TRBJ1-1; TRBD1 is a possible D gene (6 bases). The CDR3 length is 15 residues. Germline V gene data show CDR1 as MNHEY and CDR2 as SVGAGI. V lost 2 bases to trimming and J lost 5 bases, with 15 bases between them. CDR3 DNA: TGTGCCAGCAGTTACCGGGCGGGGGCGAGAACTGAAGCTTTCTTT. Translated, it gives CASSYRAGARTEAFF.

This chain connects TRBV5-1 to TRBJ1-4; D not certain. The length of the CDR3 is 13 residues. V lost 6 bases and J lost 3, with 9 bases in between. The germline V gene encodes CDR1 SGHRS and CDR2 YFSETQ. CDR3 region: CASTRGANEKLFF. The DNA for the CDR3 is TGCGCCAGCACTAGAGGAGCTAATGAAAAACTGTTTTTT.

J is TRBJ1-2 and V is TRBV6-5, with TRBD1 matching 9 bases. From germline, CDR1 is MNHEY and CDR2 SVGAGI. This CDR3 has 14 residues. Trimming removed 2 bases from V and 6 bases from J; junction bases left unmatched: 4. In DNA, the CDR3 is TGTGCCAGCAGTTACGGGACAGGGAGAAATGGCTACACCTTC. Translation: CASSYGTGRNGYTF.

V usage is TRBV11-3 and J usage is TRBJ2-7, with 10 bases matching TRBD1. Trimming removed 1 base from V and 10 bases from J; junction bases left unmatched: 4. Germline V lookup: CDR1 SGHNT, CDR2 YENEEA. This CDR3 is built from 13 residues. DNA of the CDR3: TGTGCCAGCAGCTTAGGGGACAGGGGATTCCAGTACTTC. Its protein product is CASSLGDRGFQYF.

This clone was counted once. The chain is built from TRBV28 and TRBJ2-3, with D perhaps TRBD1 (7 bases). Germline V CDR1 and CDR2: MDHEN, SYDVKM. Trimming removed 6 bases from V and 5 bases from J, with 24 bases in between. The CDR3 totals 17 residues. CDR3 DNA sequence: TGTGCCAGCAGCTTCTCGACACCAGGGGGGCGCGGAGATACGCAGTATTTT. Residues: CASSFSTPGGRGDTQYF. Full variable domain (remainder filled in from reference TRBV28 and TRBJ2-3): DVKVTQSSRYLVKRTGEKVFLECVQDMDHENMFWYRQDPGLGLRLIYFSYDVKMKEKGDIPEGYSVSREKKERFSLILESASTNQTSMYLCASSFSTPGGRGDTQYFGPGTRLTVL.

Turning to this clone: Additional DNA sequences in this sample encode the identical CDR3. The chain is built from TRBV5-1 and TRBJ2-3; D is undetermined. This CDR3 is built from 13 residues. CDR1 SGHRS and CDR2 YFSETQ come from the germline V gene. Trimming took off 0 bases at V and 5 bases at J, with 7 bases between the two ends. For the CDR3, the DNA is TGCGCCAGCAGCTTGGTAGCAGTAGATACGCAGTATTTT. It yields the protein CASSLVAVDTQYF.

This sequence joins TRBV4-2 and TRBJ1-5; TRBD1 agrees at 10 bases. With 0 bases clipped from V and 4 bases from J, the junction kept 9 bases outside the gene matches. CDR3 length: 18 amino acids. Germline CDR1 and CDR2: LGHNA and YNFKEQ. The CDR3: CASSQDGGDRGPNQPQHF. The CDR3 DNA reads as TGTGCCAGCAGCCAAGATGGAGGGGACAGGGGACCTAATCAGCCCCAGCATTTT.

This chain links TRBV27 with TRBJ1-5; 7 bases fit TRBD1. CDR1 MNHEY and CDR2 SMNVEV come from the germline V gene (reference sequence). This CDR3 is 14 amino acids long. J was trimmed by 5 bases and V by 6 bases; bases with no gene match: 7. The CDR3 is CASSRQGGDQPQHF. The DNA of the CDR3 is TGTGCCAGCAGCCGACAGGGAGGCGATCAGCCCCAGCATTTT.

V and J are TRBV19 and TRBJ1-5; D is unresolved. Trimming stripped 6 bases from V and 2 bases from J, with 11 bases between. Per the germline V gene, CDR1 is LNHDA and CDR2 is SQIVND (reference sequence). The CDR3 consists of 14 residues. Written as DNA, the CDR3 is TGTGCCAGTAGGCTGACAACAGGCAATCAGCCCCAGCATTTT. Its protein is CASRLTTGNQPQHF.

Only one count was recorded for this clone. V usage is TRBV7-9 and J usage is TRBJ1-2; D not resolved. V was shortened by 7 bases and J by 5 bases, with 14 bases between the two germline ends. This CDR3 has 13 residues. Germline-derived CDR1 and CDR2 are SEHNR and FQNEAQ (reference sequence). The CDR3: CASTPRADYGYTF. CDR3 nucleotides: TGTGCCAGCACCCCGAGGGCTGATTATGGCTACACCTTC.

The chain couples TRBV5-1 to TRBJ1-2, with D perhaps TRBD1 (5 bases). The CDR3 is 13 amino acids. Germline V gene sequence: CDR1 SGHRS, CDR2 YFSETQ. V lost 4 bases and J 4 bases, leaving 11 bases between the germline ends. The CDR3 nucleotides are TGCGCCAGCAGCGAAGACAGTCTCTATGGCTACACCTTC. It specifies CASSEDSLYGYTF. Supplemented by reference TRBV5-1 and TRBJ1-2, the full variable domain reads KAGVTQTPRYLIKTRGQQVTLSCSPISGHRSVSWYQQTPGQGLQFLFEYFSETQRNKGNFPGRFSGRQFSNSRSEMNVSTLELGDSALYLCASSEDSLYGYTFGSGTRLTVV.

The chain is built from TRBV4-2 and TRBJ2-1; 7 nucleotides line up with TRBD2. With 2 bases clipped from V and 9 bases from J, the junction kept 10 bases outside the gene matches. This CDR3 region has 15 residues. Germline CDR1 is LGHNA and CDR2 is YNFKEQ. The CDR3 loop reads CASSQTGLGGGEQFF. The DNA of the CDR3 is TGTGCCAGCAGCCAAACAGGATTGGGGGGGGGTGAGCAGTTCTTC.

V gene TRBV6-5 combines with J gene TRBJ2-3, with unresolved D. Germline CDR1 MNHEY, CDR2 SVGAGI. The CDR3 covers 15 residues. V lost 6 bases, J lost 0 bases, and 13 bases lay in between. The chain's CDR3 is CASRFSSPSTDTQYF. For the CDR3, the DNA is TGTGCCAGCAGGTTTAGCTCCCCTAGCACAGATACGCAGTATTTT.

V gene TRBV5-1 combines with J gene TRBJ1-4; D unclear. V dropped 0 bases and J dropped 6 bases, with 12 bases sitting between them. The CDR3 consists of 15 residues. CDR1 and CDR2 (germline): SGHRS, YFSETQ. The CDR3 is CASSLGGLWDEKLFF. The CDR3 nucleotides read TGCGCCAGCAGCTTGGGAGGGCTGTGGGATGAAAAACTGTTTTTT. The full variable domain, rest sourced from reference TRBV5-1 and TRBJ1-4, is KAGVTQTPRYLIKTRGQQVTLSCSPISGHRSVSWYQQTPGQGLQFLFEYFSETQRNKGNFPGRFSGRQFSNSRSEMNVSTLELGDSALYLCASSLGGLWDEKLFFGSGTQLSVL.

The gene calls are TRBV6-6 and TRBJ1-1; no clear D. This CDR3 is built from 12 residues. Germline V gene sequence: CDR1 MNHNY, CDR2 SVGAGI (reference sequence). With 6 bases removed from V and 3 bases from J, the gap between germline ends came to 8 bases. DNA for the CDR3: TGTGCCAGCAGCTTCGGGGACACTGAAGCTTTCTTT. It encodes CASSFGDTEAFF.

The chain combines TRBV5-6 with TRBJ1-6, with unresolved D. The V end was cut by 3 bases, the J end by 0 bases, with 16 bases between. Germline CDR1 SGHDT, CDR2 YYEEEE. CDR3 length equals 18 residues. CDR3 sequence (DNA): TGTGCCAGCAGCTCTCTTGGCGATGGGCTCTCCTATAATTCACCCCTCCACTTT. It translates to CASSSLGDGLSYNSPLHF.

The chain joins TRBV5-4 to TRBJ2-2, with TRBD2 identical over 14 bases. V was pared by 3 bases and J by 0 bases, with 7 bases of the junction left unmatched. Germline V gene lookup returns CDR1 SGHNT and CDR2 YYREEE (reference sequence). The CDR3 has 19 residues. The CDR3 DNA is TGTGCCAGCAGCTCGGGACTAGCGGGGGTCCTCTCGAACACCGGGGAGCTGTTTTTT. As protein: CASSSGLAGVLSNTGELFF.

The chain employs TRBV2 and TRBJ1-1; possibly TRBD1 for D (5 bases). There are 16 residues in the CDR3. Trimming pared 6 bases from V and 4 bases from J, leaving 21 bases between. The V gene's germline CDR1 is SNHLY and CDR2 FYNNEI. The CDR3 protein is CASRPGAVLKGTEAFF. The CDR3 DNA reads as TGTGCCAGCAGACCTGGGGCCGTACTGAAGGGCACTGAAGCTTTCTTT.

The chain is built from TRBV30 and TRBJ2-7; 7 nucleotides match TRBD2. The CDR3 covers 13 residues. In germline, CDR1 is GTSNPN, CDR2 SVGIG (reference sequence). The J segment lost 0 bases and the V segment lost 3 bases, leaving 2 bases of the junction unmatched. CDR3 residues: CAWRAGSSYEQYF. The CDR3 bases are TGTGCCTGGAGAGCGGGGAGCTCCTACGAGCAGTACTTC.

CDR3 DNA: TGTGCCAGCAGTTTACATCCCTCGAGGGAAAAACTGTTTTTT. It is translated as CASSLHPSREKLFF. The V and J genes are TRBV28 and TRBJ1-4; unclear D gene. CDR3 length equals 14 residues. Trimming removed 2 bases at V and 8 bases at J, with 12 bases between. Looked up from germline, CDR1 is MDHEN and CDR2 is SYDVKM.

This sequence joins TRBV7-2 and TRBJ2-3; 10 nucleotides line up with TRBD2. CDR3 length: 16 amino acids. Losses at the gene ends were 1 base for V and 6 bases for J; bases not matched to a gene: 7. CDR1 and CDR2 from the germline V gene are SGHTA and FQGNSA. The CDR3, as DNA: TGTGCCAGCAGCTTAGTGAGCGGGGGGGCCCGGGATACGCAGTATTTT. It specifies CASSLVSGGARDTQYF.

The V call is TRBV19, the J call TRBJ1-5; TRBD1 is a possible D gene (6 bases). Trimming removed 5 bases from V and 2 bases from J, with 13 bases in between. CDR1 is LNHDA, CDR2 SQIVND, per germline (reference sequence). This CDR3 has 15 amino acids. CDR3 DNA: TGTGCCAGTAGTCTCCTGCGACAGGGCAATCAGCCCCAGCATTTT. This translates into CASSLLRQGNQPQHF.

The V and J genes are TRBV3-1 (or the pseudogene TRBV3-2) and TRBJ2-3, with 9 bases fitting TRBD1. Germline CDR1 LGHDT, CDR2 YNNKEL (reference sequence). The CDR3 contains 17 residues. V shed 0 bases and J 4 bases; nucleotides not matched to a gene: 8. The DNA for the CDR3 is TGTGCCAGCAGCCAAGATAACAGGGGGCGCCGTGCAGATACGCAGTATTTT. Its protein is CASSQDNRGRRADTQYF.

This sequence joins TRBV6-1 and TRBJ2-5; a possible D gene is TRBD2 (6 bases). V dropped 5 bases and J dropped 5 bases, with 18 bases sitting between them. The CDR3 is made up of 15 amino acids. Germline lookup yields CDR1 MNHNS and CDR2 SASEGT. CDR3 nucleotides: TGTGCCAGCAGTTCCCCTCGACGGGGGTGGGAGACCCAGTACTTC. This codes for CASSSPRRGWETQYF.

The gene calls are TRBV12-3 or TRBV12-4 and TRBJ2-7; no reliable D call. The V end was cut by 5 bases, the J end by 4 bases, with 6 bases between. The CDR3 covers 11 residues. The CDR3 loop is CASSVMYEQYF. The CDR3 DNA reads TGTGCCAGCAGTGTCATGTACGAGCAGTACTTC.

V usage is TRBV5-1 and J usage is TRBJ1-4; D is perhaps TRBD1 (5 bases). The CDR3 is made up of 14 amino acids. V shed 6 bases and J shed 3 bases, with 12 bases lying between them. CDR1 is SGHRS, CDR2 YFSETQ, per germline. The CDR3, as DNA: TGCGCCAGCACCCAGGGTCCCGCTAATGAAAAACTGTTTTTT. Protein: CASTQGPANEKLFF.

The rearrangement joins TRBV11-3 to TRBJ1-1; 10 nucleotides line up with TRBD1. The length of the CDR3 is 14 residues. Per the germline V gene, CDR1 is SGHNT and CDR2 is YENEEA. V was clipped by 5 bases and J by 5 bases; unmatched bases: 5. In DNA, the CDR3 is TGTGCCAGCAGCCCCGGGACAGGGGCAACTGAAGCTTTCTTT. Translated, it gives CASSPGTGATEAFF.

The V gene is TRBV28, the J gene TRBJ1-1; TRBD1 agrees at 7 bases. With 8 bases clipped from V and 3 bases from J, the junction kept 3 bases outside the gene matches. CDR3 length: 12 residues. CDR1 MDHEN and CDR2 SYDVKM come from the germline V gene. In nucleotides, the CDR3 is TGTGCCAGCGAGGGGGCGCACACTGAAGCTTTCTTT. It translates to CASEGAHTEAFF.